The next 32 T cell receptor beta chains were all read from a single sample in a study of breast tumors, draining lymph nodes, adjacent tissues. TCRdb used MiXCR to reprocess the multiplex PCR reads, holding one entry per CDR3 protein. The sample shows 20,000 to 25,000 distinct CDR3 sequences, roughly three fifths of them seen only once. Sequenced: tumor-adjacent breast tissue. These receptors originate from a female donor with breast cancer. Some clones in this sample may be carry-over from other donors' samples.

As concerns this clonotype: Its ends do not fully match the called genes, so a read error is possible. V usage is TRBV6-2 or TRBV6-3 and J usage is TRBJ1-5; 9 bases fit TRBD1. This CDR3 has 16 amino acids. Germline CDR1 MNHEY, CDR2 SVGEGT. DNA of the CDR3: TGCGCCAGCAGTTACCGTCGGAGGGACAGGGCGTCGGCCCGGCATTTT. Its protein is CASSYRRRDRASARHF.

In its sample, this clonotype ranks as medium-sized (0.01 to 0.1%). The chain carries TRBV20-1 and TRBJ2-1; the D is unclear. Trimming pared 6 bases from V and 9 bases from J, leaving 24 bases between. The germline V gene encodes CDR1 DFQATT and CDR2 SNEGSKA (reference sequence). This CDR3 is built from 15 residues. The CDR3 sequence is CSAIHRPMVGGEQFF. In DNA form, the CDR3 reads TGCAGTGCCATCCACCGACCCATGGTGGGTGGTGAGCAGTTCTTC.

The chain employs TRBV2 and TRBJ2-3; D may match TRBD1 or TRBD2 (5 bases each). V was pared by 4 bases and J by 1 base, with 12 bases between. The CDR3 has 15 amino acids. From germline, CDR1 is SNHLY and CDR2 FYNNEI. The CDR3 sequence: CASSGQRGRTDTQYF. The CDR3 DNA reads as TGTGCCAGCAGTGGGCAAAGGGGACGCACAGATACGCAGTATTTT.

The J gene is TRBJ2-1, the V gene TRBV29-1; 9 bases are shared with TRBD1. This CDR3 is built from 14 residues. Trimming took 7 bases from V and 8 from J; bases not matched to a gene: 12. Germline CDR1 SQVTM, CDR2 ANQGSEA. The CDR3 nucleotides are TGCAGCGCCGACGGGACAGGGTATCTCGATGAGCAGTTCTTC. This translates into CSADGTGYLDEQFF.

The V gene is TRBV9, the J gene TRBJ2-7, with 8 bases fitting TRBD1. The CDR3 contains 15 residues. V was pared by 2 bases and J by 0 bases, with 4 bases of the junction left unmatched. Germline loops: CDR1 SGDLS, CDR2 YYNGEE. CDR3 residues: CASSVRDRSSYEQYF. CDR3 bases: TGTGCCAGCAGCGTTCGGGACAGGAGCTCCTACGAGCAGTACTTC.

This chain uses TRBV2 with TRBJ2-1, with a weak D call TRBD1 (6 bases). CDR3 length equals 13 residues. Trimming stripped 4 bases from V and 3 bases from J, with 7 bases between. Germline values: CDR1 SNHLY, CDR2 FYNNEI. The CDR3 loop is CASSAGDYNEQFF. CDR3 nucleotides: TGTGCCAGCAGTGCAGGGGACTACAATGAGCAGTTCTTC.

The chain carries TRBV2 and TRBJ2-3; 11 bases agree with TRBD2. The CDR3 has 16 amino acids. V was pared by 7 bases and J by 2 bases, with 8 bases of the junction left unmatched. Per the germline V gene, CDR1 is SNHLY and CDR2 is FYNNEI. The CDR3 protein is CASILAGVDPTDTQYF. In nucleotides, the CDR3 is TGTGCCAGCATACTAGCGGGAGTGGACCCCACAGATACGCAGTATTTT.

This clonotype was found many times. The chain recombines TRBV6-5 with TRBJ2-2; 8 bases line up with TRBD1. V trimming: 2 bases; J trimming: 2 bases; junction bases outside the gene matches: 4. In germline, CDR1 is MNHEY, CDR2 SVGAGI. This CDR3 has 16 residues. The CDR3 reads CASSYPGTGNTGELFF. DNA for the CDR3: TGTGCCAGCAGTTACCCCGGGACAGGAAACACCGGGGAGCTGTTTTTT.

This clonotype was found many times. V is TRBV7-9 and J is TRBJ2-2; D remains ambiguous. The CDR3 is 15 residues long. Germline CDR1 and CDR2: SEHNR and FQNEAQ (reference sequence). Trimming took 3 bases from V and 3 from J, leaving 11 bases between them. CDR3 coding DNA: TGTGCCAGCAGCTTTAATAGGGTAGACACCGGGGAGCTGTTTTTT. As protein: CASSFNRVDTGELFF.

This sequence joins TRBV19 and TRBJ2-7, with TRBD2 matching 7 bases. The CDR3 has 13 amino acids. Trimming cost V 5 bases and J 6 bases; bases outside gene matches: 7. Germline V lookup: CDR1 LNHDA, CDR2 SQIVND (reference sequence). The chain's CDR3 is CASSAGELPEQYF. CDR3 bases: TGTGCCAGTAGTGCGGGGGAGTTGCCCGAGCAGTACTTC. Based on the CDR3 plus reference TRBV19 and TRBJ2-7, the full variable domain is DGGITQSPKYLFRKEGQNVTLSCEQNLNHDAMYWYRQDPGQGLRLIYYSQIVNDFQKGDIAEGYSVSREKKESFPLTVTSAQKNPTAFYLCASSAGELPEQYFGPGTRLTVT.

This clonotype has a single count. The chain employs TRBV18 and TRBJ2-3, with 9 bases identical to TRBD2. The germline V gene has CDR1 KGHSH and CDR2 LQKENI. V lost 3 bases to trimming and J lost 1 base; unmatched junction nucleotides: 2. The CDR3 contains 15 residues. The CDR3: CASSPTSGCTDTQYF. CDR3 nucleotide sequence: TGTGCCAGCTCACCGACTAGCGGATGCACAGATACGCAGTATTTT. Looking up the rest from reference TRBV18 and TRBJ2-3 gives the full variable domain: NAGVMQNPRHLVRRRGQEARLRCSPMKGHSHVYWYRQLPEEGLKFMVYLQKENIIDESGMPKERFSAEFPKEGPSILRIQQVVRGDSAAYFCASSPTSGCTDTQYFGPGTRLTVL.

By proportion, this clonotype is medium-sized. This chain connects TRBV9 to TRBJ1-3, with D perhaps TRBD1 (5 bases). The germline V gene encodes CDR1 SGDLS and CDR2 YYNGEE. The length of the CDR3 is 16 residues. V was trimmed by 0 bases and J by 0 bases, leaving 10 bases between them. CDR3 sequence: CASSVGGVYSGNTIYF. CDR3 nucleotide sequence: TGTGCCAGCAGCGTAGGGGGGGTCTACTCTGGAAACACCATATATTTT.

This chain uses TRBV15 with TRBJ1-3; 9 nucleotides match TRBD1. Germline values: CDR1 LNHNV, CDR2 YYDKDF (reference sequence). The V segment lost 9 bases and the J segment 3 bases; nucleotides outside the gene matches: 9. This CDR3 is 15 amino acids long. Written as DNA, the CDR3 is TGTGCCACTAATCCGGGACAGGGCTTTGGAAACACCATATATTTT. Amino acid sequence: CATNPGQGFGNTIYF.

This clonotype was counted between two and nine times. The V call is TRBV20-1, the J call TRBJ2-3, with 10 bases identical to TRBD2. The CDR3 is made up of 16 amino acids. CDR1 is DFQATT, CDR2 SNEGSKA, per germline (reference sequence). J was trimmed by 6 bases and V by 0 bases; bases with no gene match: 9. This CDR3 is CSARERGLASVDTQYF. CDR3 DNA sequence: TGCAGTGCTAGAGAGAGGGGACTAGCGAGCGTTGATACGCAGTATTTT.

This clonotype was counted many times. Here the CDR3 DNA reads TGTGCCAGCAGCCACAGGGGGTTCGCCGGGGAGCTGTTTTTT. It specifies CASSHRGFAGELFF. The chain links TRBV6-5 to TRBJ2-2; 8 bases line up with TRBD1. Trimming cost V 6 bases and J 6 bases; bases outside gene matches: 6. The length of the CDR3 is 14 residues. Germline loops: CDR1 MNHEY, CDR2 SVGAGI.

The CDR3 DNA reads TGTGCCAGCAGCTTTTTCTCCGGGACAGGATCCGGAAACACCATATATTTT. As protein: CASSFFSGTGSGNTIYF. The V call is TRBV5-5, the J call TRBJ1-3; TRBD1 matches at 8 bases. This CDR3 comprises 17 residues. Germline CDR1 SGHKS, CDR2 YYEKEE (reference sequence). The junction had 11 bases not matched to a gene; V was cut back by 2 bases and J by 4 bases.

J is TRBJ1-2 and V is TRBV7-2; D might be TRBD1 (6 bases). Trimming removed 7 bases at V and 8 bases at J, with 17 bases between. The CDR3 covers 13 residues. Germline values: CDR1 SGHTA, CDR2 FQGNSA. This CDR3 reads CASNLGGSGGYTF. CDR3 DNA: TGTGCCAGCAATCTAGGGGGGTCGGGCGGCTACACCTTC. Variable domain in full (rest from reference TRBV7-2 and TRBJ1-2): GAGVSQSPSNKVTEKGKDVELRCDPISGHTALYWYRQSLGQGLEFLIYFQGNSAPDKSGLPSDRFSAERTGGSVSTLTIQRTQQEDSAVYLCASNLGGSGGYTFGSGTRLTVV.

This clonotype ranks as medium-sized. The genes are TRBV20-1 and TRBJ2-3; D call uncertain. Germline V gives CDR1 DFQATT, CDR2 SNEGSKA (reference sequence). The CDR3 covers 12 residues. CDR3 protein: CTLSPPTFTQYF. As DNA, the CDR3 is TGCACCCTGTCCCCTCCGACCTTTACGCAGTATTTT.

This clonotype was seen repeatedly, ten times or more. The chain is built from TRBV28 and TRBJ2-5; D may be TRBD2 (6 bases). Germline CDR1 reads MDHEN; CDR2 reads SYDVKM. This CDR3 is built from 16 residues. The V and J ends lost 4 bases and 1 base respectively, with 16 bases between them. The CDR3 here is CASSSSRGTAQETQYF. The CDR3 DNA reads as TGTGCCAGCAGTTCCTCCCGGGGGACTGCCCAAGAGACCCAGTACTTC.

The chain combines TRBV7-9 with TRBJ2-5, with TRBD1 matching 7 bases. The CDR3 runs 14 residues. Germline trimming cut 0 bases from V and 3 bases from J; bases unmatched to any gene: 1. CDR1 and CDR2 from the germline V gene are SEHNR and FQNEAQ (reference sequence). This CDR3 is CASSLAGQKETQYF. CDR3 nucleotide sequence: TGTGCCAGCAGCTTAGCGGGACAGAAAGAGACCCAGTACTTC. Drawing the rest from reference TRBV7-9 and TRBJ2-5, the complete variable domain is DTGVSQNPRHKITKRGQNVTFRCDPISEHNRLYWYRQTLGQGPEFLTYFQNEAQLEKSRLLSDRFSAERPKGSFSTLEIQRTEQGDSAMYLCASSLAGQKETQYFGPGTRLLVL.

Many counts were recorded for this clonotype. The chain recombines TRBV5-1 with TRBJ1-4, with 7 bases lining up with TRBD1. Germline V lookup: CDR1 SGHRS, CDR2 YFSETQ. Losses at the gene ends were 0 bases for V and 4 bases for J; bases not matched to a gene: 3. CDR3 length equals 15 residues. The CDR3 region is CASSLGDSLNEKLFF. CDR3 nucleotides: TGCGCCAGCAGCTTGGGGGACAGCCTTAATGAAAAACTGTTTTTT.

This clonotype has a count of ten or more. This could be a read error, since a much larger clone is one nucleotide away. The V and J genes are TRBV6-5 and TRBJ2-2, with D perhaps TRBD2 (5 bases). The CDR3 extends over 15 amino acids. Trimming took off 5 bases at V and 4 bases at J, with 14 bases between the two ends. The germline gives CDR1 MNHEY, CDR2 SVGAGI. The CDR3 DNA reads TGTGCCAGCAGTCTTAAACCCCGGGGCACCGGGGAGCTGTTTTTT. Translated: CASSLKPRGTGELFF.

This sequence joins TRBV24-1 and TRBJ2-3; 12 positions agree with TRBD2. Losses at the gene ends were 4 bases for V and 0 bases for J; bases not matched to a gene: 7. CDR3 length equals 18 residues. CDR1 is KGHDR and CDR2 is SFDVKD in the germline V gene. The CDR3 nucleotides are TGTGCCACCAGTGACCGAGGGACTAGCGGGTCTAGCACAGATACGCAGTATTTT. Amino acid sequence: CATSDRGTSGSSTDTQYF.

This clonotype appeared once. DNA for the CDR3: TGTGCCAGCAGCCAATCTAATAGGGTCCGATTCTATGGCTACACCTTC. Residues: CASSQSNRVRFYGYTF. This sequence joins TRBV4-2 and TRBJ1-2; D not resolved. The length of the CDR3 is 16 residues. Germline V CDR1 and CDR2: LGHNA, YNFKEQ. Trimming shortened V by 2 bases and J by 4 bases, and 17 bases separated the two germline ends.

The CDR3 DNA is TGTGCCAGCAGCCGGGAAACGAAAGAGACCCAGTACTTC. This encodes CASSRETKETQYF. J is TRBJ2-5 and V is TRBV2, with a possible D match to TRBD2 (5 bases). Trimming stripped 6 bases from V and 3 bases from J, with 11 bases between. This CDR3 has 13 residues. Germline lookup yields CDR1 SNHLY and CDR2 FYNNEI.

The CDR3, as DNA: TGTGCCAGCAACCTAGCGGGAGTAGTAAACGGGGAGCTGTTTTTT. Translating it yields CASNLAGVVNGELFF. J is TRBJ2-2 and V is TRBV9; 10 bases line up with TRBD2. From germline, CDR1 is SGDLS and CDR2 YYNGEE. CDR3 size: 15 residues. Germline trimming cut 6 bases from V and 7 bases from J; bases unmatched to any gene: 9.

The CDR3 nucleotides are TGCGCCAGCAGCTTGGTTCCCGGCGATAGCAATCAGCCCCAGCATTTT. Protein product: CASSLVPGDSNQPQHF. The chain uses TRBV5-1 and TRBJ1-5; D is unresolved. With 0 bases removed from V and 0 bases from J, the gap between germline ends came to 10 bases. The V gene's germline CDR1 is SGHRS and CDR2 YFSETQ. The CDR3 runs 16 residues.

This sequence joins TRBV20-1 and TRBJ1-5, with 10 bases fitting TRBD1. Trimming at V came to 6 bases and at J to 4 bases, leaving 6 bases not matched to a gene. The germline V gene encodes CDR1 DFQATT and CDR2 SNEGSKA (reference sequence). The CDR3 has 14 amino acids. CDR3 DNA: TGCAGTGCAGTGACAGGGGGCGCGAATCAGCCCCAGCATTTT. Residues: CSAVTGGANQPQHF.

The chain is built from TRBV4-1 and TRBJ2-2, with 9 bases aligning to TRBD2. Trimming removed 0 bases from V and 0 bases from J; junction bases left unmatched: 2. The CDR3 extends over 17 amino acids. Germline CDR1 and CDR2: MGHRA and YSYEKL. The CDR3 here is CASSQDERGANTGELFF. DNA of the CDR3: TGCGCCAGCAGCCAAGACGAGCGGGGGGCGAACACCGGGGAGCTGTTTTTT.

In its sample, this clonotype was seen once. The J gene is TRBJ2-7, the V gene TRBV7-9; no clear D. The length of the CDR3 is 12 residues. Germline V lookup: CDR1 SEHNR, CDR2 FQNEAQ (reference sequence). V was pared by 5 bases and J by 3 bases, with 8 bases between. CDR3 in DNA: TGTGCCAGCAGCCCACCCGACTACGAGCAGTACTTC. Amino acid sequence: CASSPPDYEQYF.

Ten or more counts support this clonotype. The chain employs TRBV28 and TRBJ1-4, with D hard to call. Per the germline V gene, CDR1 is MDHEN and CDR2 is SYDVKM. V was trimmed by 7 bases and J by 8 bases, leaving 20 bases between them. The CDR3 runs 15 residues. CDR3: CASNEPSGSREKLFF. Here the CDR3 DNA reads TGTGCCAGCAATGAACCTAGTGGGTCCCGCGAAAAACTGTTTTTT.

V gene TRBV9 combines with J gene TRBJ2-3; D gene uncertain. This CDR3 region has 10 residues. Trimming took off 3 bases at V and 6 bases at J, with 2 bases between the two ends. In germline, CDR1 is SGDLS, CDR2 YYNGEE. CDR3 sequence (DNA): TGTGCCAGCAGCGGTGATACGCAGTATTTT. This translates into CASSGDTQYF.